Described below is a single T cell receptor (beta chain) sequence and its context. This clonotype was seen repeatedly, ten times or more. Its antigen is currently not known. No base qualities exist here, and no much larger clone lies one base off it. This sample is part of a study of identical twins (dated by TCRdb to the mid-2010s). In terms of the full investigation: The study deep-sequenced TCR alpha and beta repertoires from monozygotic twins, unrelated adults of various ages and cord blood to test whether fetal clonotypes persist. Replicate twin experiments were performed at different times using different library preparation protocols to rule out contamination. What the research found in general, with its limitations: Invariant T cells such as MAIT and iNKT could partly confound zero-insertion analyses, though diverse VJ usage argued against this for most clonotypes. Abundant cord blood beta clonotypes had fewer insertions, young adult naive repertoires showed a similar but weaker trend, and memory repertoires showed no such trend. Conclusions relied on cross-sectional statistical analysis, since the same donors could not be followed over many years. Compared with coincidental sharing between unrelated individuals, out-of-frame TCR alpha sequences shared between twins showed an excess of sequences with low generation probability. Recombination models systematically underestimated out-of-frame TCR alpha sharing in monozygotic twins but agreed with sharing between unrelated individuals. In beta out-of-frame sequences, excess twin sharing was weaker, because having fewer shared sequences lowered the signal-to-noise ratio.

Every donor in the study was a healthy Caucasian. Three unrelated non-twin adults were additionally sequenced: a male aged 18 to 29, a male aged 50 to 60 and a female aged 50 to 60. Miltenyi CD45RO+ enrichment and human naive T-cell isolation kits were used to isolate memory (CD45RO+) and naive T cells from PBMC. The library was built by means of 5' RACE. TCRdb shows the sequencer as Illumina HiSeq 2000. A universal primer binding site was added through template switching, and the final cDNA carried a unique molecular identifier so that TCR cDNA molecules could be counted accurately. Specific primers in the conserved constant-segment region were used to synthesize first-strand cDNA for TCR alpha and beta chains. To control for contamination, every cDNA library was double barcoded, receiving both a SMART-Mk sample barcode and Illumina barcodes. Two successive PCR steps introduced TruSeq adapter sequences along with Illumina sample barcodes. The TCR alpha and beta cDNA libraries were sequenced on the Illumina HiSeq platform using custom primers. For the original study's pipeline: Raw reads were processed with MiGEC to extract unique molecular identifiers, and MiXCR was used to determine CDR3 positions. For each individual, recombination models were inferred using an EM algorithm with the repgenHMM and IGoR tools. Shared clonotype analysis was performed with the tcR package in R, normalizing sharing by the product of cloneset sizes. Out-of-frame nonproductive sequences were analyzed to study raw recombination free of thymic and clonal selection effects. The public reads were quality trimmed at Q25 with fastp and then assembled into clones with MiXCR by TCRdb, keeping productive beta chains. Rows are combined by CDR3 protein, so each entry shows the most common genes and DNA. The V and J calls here are based on TCRdb, not the publication. Here the sample has 690,000 or so distinct CDR3 sequences; around 6.1% occur a single time. Roughly 1.8% of the sample is held by the ten biggest clonotypes.

This receptor was taken from a man aged 18 to 29 in good health. The source material was naive T cells sorted from blood. The cell subset or site label here, explained by the study, means: cells isolated with a human naive T-cell isolation kit.

The DNA is as follows: TGTGCCACCAGTGGGAAGAACACCGGGGAGCTGTTTTTT. Its translation reads: CATSGKNTGELFF. The chain joins TRBV24-1 to TRBJ2-2; the D gene assignment is ambiguous. Reading from cysteine to phenylalanine, the CDR3 counts 13 amino acids. The read is trimmed to its CDR3 DNA, 39 bases read in frame from base 1. CDR1 KGHDR and CDR2 SFDVKD are derived from the germline V gene. Between the V and J ends, shortened by 5 bases and 1 base respectively, the junction contains 4 bases.